This TCR beta chain was captured by sequencing in a study of cytomegalovirus exposure and HLA in healthy donors. PCR used 60 Vbeta primers and 13 Jbeta primers. Using immunoSEQ multiplex PCR, the repertoire was profiled, and TCRdb retains in-frame clones only, with some absent. Among roughly 190,000 clones listed, 82% were seen once. Germline V CDR1 and CDR2: KGHSH, LQKENI. V gave up 5 bases and J gave up 1 base; unmatched junction bases: 11. The CDR3 loop spans 16 amino acids. These donors, healthy bone marrow donors, were studied. The TCR originated in a woman younger than 35 in good health and CMV-seronegative. The sequencing input was PBMCs. The chain combines TRBV18 with TRBJ2-7, with TRBD2 identical over 7 bases. CDR3 loop: CASSRAESGKSYEQYF. For the CDR3, the DNA is TGTGCCAGCTCAAGAGCCGAAAGCGGGAAGTCCTACGAGCAGTACTTC.